The 16 T cell receptor beta chains in this list originate from one sample, sequenced in a study of blood T cells in healthy people across ages. For the second PCR, which ran for about 6 to 11 cycles, a sample-barcoded 5' primer and a J-beta primer mix were used. TCRdb fed the 5' RACE reads into MiXCR, producing one record per CDR3 protein. Of 1.6 million or so distinct CDR3 sequences listed, about 35% are singletons. The sample comprised blood. The receptors here all came from a woman aged 25 to 39 in good health.

This clonotype has just a few counts. A junction boundary mismatches the germline segment, possibly from a read error. The chain links TRBV5-1 to TRBJ2-7; D not resolved. The CDR3 covers 16 residues. Germline CDR1 is SGHRS and CDR2 is YFSETQ. CDR3 protein: CASSLEARGRTYKQYF. CDR3 DNA sequence: TGCGCCAGCAGCTTGGAAGCACGAGGCCGAACCTACAAGCAGTACTTC.

The chain has TRBV30 and TRBJ2-3; 10 bases are shared with TRBD2. The length of the CDR3 is 16 residues. V dropped 1 base and J dropped 3; count of bases not matched to a gene: 7. The germline gives CDR1 GTSNPN, CDR2 SVGIG (reference sequence). This CDR3 is CAWSDPSGSQTDTQYF. The CDR3 DNA reads TGTGCCTGGAGTGACCCTAGCGGGAGTCAGACAGATACGCAGTATTTT.

The chain combines TRBV12-3 or TRBV12-4 with TRBJ2-6; maybe TRBD1 (5 bases). V lost 7 bases to trimming and J lost 5 bases, with 18 bases between them. CDR3 size: 16 residues. The CDR3 nucleotides are TGTGCCAGCACTCCTGACAGTTCTGGCTGGGCCAACGTCCTGACTTTC. Translated, it gives CASTPDSSGWANVLTF.

This clonotype was counted a few times. V gene TRBV7-6 combines with J gene TRBJ2-7, with 7 positions matching TRBD2. The end of the DNA fits TRBJ2-5 better, so the J call may be wrong. Germline values: CDR1 SGHVS, CDR2 FNYEAQ. CDR3 length: 15 amino acids. In DNA, the CDR3 is TGTGCCAGCAGCTTAGCCGCGGGGGTCAAGGAGACCCAGTACTTC. Its translation is CASSLAAGVKETQYF.

This clonotype was seen only once. At one end the junction does not follow the germline gene, possibly because of a read error. The chain recombines TRBV5-1 with TRBJ2-6; 9 bases align to TRBD1. CDR3 length equals 17 residues. Germline values: CDR1 SGHRS, CDR2 YFSETQ. This CDR3 reads CASRLGDRDTGATVLTF. Here the CDR3 DNA reads TGCGCCAGCAGACTGGGGGACAGGGATACTGGGGCCACCGTCCTGACTTTC.

The rearrangement uses TRBV27 and TRBJ2-1, with TRBD2 matching 15 bases. Germline V gives CDR1 MNHEY, CDR2 SMNVEV (reference sequence). The CDR3 length is 15 residues. V was clipped by 3 bases and J by 8 bases; unmatched bases: 2. The CDR3 spells CASSFGLAGGDEQFF. The DNA for the CDR3 is TGTGCCAGCAGTTTCGGACTAGCGGGAGGGGATGAGCAGTTCTTC.

The V and J genes are TRBV20-1 and TRBJ2-4, with a weak D call TRBD2 (6 bases). Germline CDR1 and CDR2: DFQATT and SNEGSKA (reference sequence). Trimming pared 4 bases from V and 0 bases from J, leaving 13 bases between. The CDR3 runs 15 residues. CDR3 sequence: CSAKRADLAKNIQYF. The CDR3 DNA reads as TGCAGTGCTAAGCGGGCAGACCTAGCCAAAAACATTCAGTACTTC.

Only a few counts were recorded for this clonotype. The gene calls are TRBV6-2 or TRBV6-3 and TRBJ2-3, with 8 bases fitting TRBD2. V gave up 2 bases and J gave up 2 bases; unmatched junction bases: 12. CDR3 size: 18 residues. Germline CDR1 and CDR2: MNHEY and SVGEGT. CDR3 DNA: TGTGCCAGCAGTTACCTTCCCCCCGGGACTAGGAACACAGATACGCAGTATTTT. Its translation: CASSYLPPGTRNTDTQYF.

The gene calls are TRBV5-4 and TRBJ2-1, with 9 bases identical to TRBD1. Germline assignment: CDR1 SGHNT and CDR2 YYREEE (reference sequence). The trim removed 6 bases at V and 7 bases at J, leaving 11 bases unmatched. This CDR3 region has 15 residues. The DNA for the CDR3 is TGTGCCAGCAACCCCGGGACAGGGTATTTTAATGAGCAGTTCTTC. Amino acid sequence: CASNPGTGYFNEQFF.

This chain links TRBV25-1 with TRBJ2-3; 9 bases fit TRBD1. The CDR3 sequence is 20 residues long. The junction had 22 bases not matched to a gene; V was cut back by 5 bases and J by 4 bases. CDR1 is MGHDK, CDR2 SYGVNS, per germline. The CDR3 sequence is CASSRKSGSTGTGFPDTQYF. The DNA of the CDR3 is TGTGCCAGCAGTCGAAAAAGTGGATCTACCGGGACAGGGTTCCCAGATACGCAGTATTTT.

This clonotype was recorded a few times. The chain couples TRBV2 to TRBJ2-1; D is possibly TRBD2 (5 bases). With 2 bases removed from V and 3 bases from J, the gap between germline ends came to 8 bases. CDR3 length: 14 residues. Germline CDR1 is SNHLY and CDR2 is FYNNEI. The chain's CDR3 is CASSEISVYNEQFF. Written as DNA, the CDR3 is TGTGCCAGCAGTGAAATTAGCGTCTACAATGAGCAGTTCTTC.

This clonotype came up a few times. The rearrangement links TRBV7-9 to TRBJ1-4; perhaps TRBD1 as D (6 bases). With 4 bases removed from V and 3 bases from J, the gap between germline ends came to 12 bases. Germline lookup yields CDR1 SEHNR and CDR2 FQNEAQ (reference sequence). The CDR3 covers 15 residues. This chain's CDR3 is CASSSPRGPNEKLFF. As DNA, the CDR3 is TGTGCCAGCAGCTCCCCTCGGGGGCCTAATGAAAAACTGTTTTTT.

The rearrangement joins TRBV5-4 to TRBJ1-1, with D uncertain. Trimming cost V 1 base and J 4 bases, with 8 bases left between them. Germline-derived CDR1 and CDR2 are SGHNT and YYREEE (reference sequence). There are 13 residues in the CDR3. This chain's CDR3 is CASSLSLSTEAFF. CDR3 nucleotides: TGTGCCAGCAGCTTGAGCTTGTCCACTGAAGCTTTCTTT.

The V gene is TRBV7-9, the J gene TRBJ2-1, with TRBD2 matching over 8 bases. The CDR3 consists of 15 residues. Germline loops: CDR1 SEHNR, CDR2 FQNEAQ (reference sequence). Trimming took 5 bases from V and 8 from J; bases not matched to a gene: 11. Written as DNA, the CDR3 is TGTGCCAGCAGCCTTGCCCGGACTAGCTTCGATGAGCAGTTCTTC. Its translation: CASSLARTSFDEQFF.

V is TRBV4-3 and J is TRBJ2-1; D is perhaps TRBD2 (5 bases). The V and J ends lost 1 base and 13 bases respectively, with 23 bases between them. Germline CDR1 is LGHNA and CDR2 is YSLEER. This CDR3 comprises 16 residues. The CDR3 nucleotides are TGCGCCAGCAGCCAAGGCCCCCCGGGAAGGATCGATTTACAGTTCTTC. Its translation: CASSQGPPGRIDLQFF.

The chain uses TRBV7-9 and TRBJ1-2; no reliable D call. The CDR3 extends over 16 amino acids. Trimming stripped 5 bases from V and 7 bases from J, with 23 bases between. Germline values: CDR1 SEHNR, CDR2 FQNEAQ (reference sequence). The chain's CDR3 is CASSPGEGGPSFGYTF. The CDR3 nucleotides are TGTGCCAGCAGCCCGGGAGAGGGCGGCCCCTCCTTTGGCTACACCTTC.